Following are 19 T cell receptor beta chains from one sample sequenced in a study of cytomegalovirus exposure and HLA in healthy donors (dated by TCRdb to between 2016 and 2019). Libraries were constructed by the immunoSEQ multiplex PCR assay. For the multiplex PCR, a mixture combining 60 forward primers for TCR Vbeta segments and 13 reverse primers for TCR Jbeta segments was used. TCRdb's version of the immuneACCESS table is confined to in-frame rearrangements and falls short of the full clone set. An unresolved V gene accounts for under half of the shortfall where checked; the remainder is of unknown origin. The sample has tens of thousands of clones on record, approximately 73% of them singletons. The biggest ten clones account for approximately 5.5% of the sample. The sample comprised PBMCs. The receptors derive from a man over 45 in good health and CMV-seronegative.

The sample holds a few counts of this clone. The chain links TRBV6-1 to TRBJ1-3, with no clear D. Germline-derived CDR1 and CDR2 are MNHNS and SASEGT. Between the trimmed V and J ends, which lost 6 bases and 0 bases, there was a span of 12 bases. The CDR3 runs 15 residues. The CDR3 loop reads CASRLDWSSGNTIYF. CDR3 nucleotide sequence: TGTGCCAGCAGGTTAGACTGGAGCTCTGGAAACACCATATATTTT.

V and J are TRBV7-3 and TRBJ2-3; TRBD2 matches 8 bases. The V gene end was trimmed by 4 bases and the J gene end by 0 bases; junction bases not matched to a gene: 3. Germline CDR1 reads SGHTA; CDR2 reads FQGTGA. This CDR3 comprises 15 residues. This CDR3 reads CASSSLAGSTDTQYF. The CDR3 DNA is TGTGCCAGCAGCTCCTTAGCGGGAAGCACAGATACGCAGTATTTT.

The chain carries TRBV5-6 and TRBJ2-7, with D perhaps TRBD2 (6 bases). V gave up 0 bases and J gave up 6 bases, with 16 bases separating them. This CDR3 has 15 amino acids. Germline loops: CDR1 SGHDT, CDR2 YYEEEE. The CDR3 spells CASSLGGALLGEQYF. CDR3 bases: TGTGCCAGCAGCTTGGGCGGGGCTCTCCTAGGCGAGCAGTACTTC.

The chain couples TRBV2 to TRBJ2-3; 8 bases fit TRBD2. From germline, CDR1 is SNHLY and CDR2 FYNNEI. The ends lost 6 bases at V and 6 bases at J; junction bases unmatched: 11. The CDR3 extends over 15 amino acids. CDR3 in DNA: TGTGCCAGCAGCCGCTGGGCGGGGGGTCAGGATACGCAGTATTTT. The encoded protein is CASSRWAGGQDTQYF. The full variable domain, its missing parts supplied by reference TRBV2 and TRBJ2-3, is EPEVTQTPSHQVTQMGQEVILRCVPISNHLYFYWYRQILGQKVEFLVSFYNNEISEKSEIFDDQFSVERPDGSNFTLKIRSTKLEDSAMYFCASSRWAGGQDTQYFGPGTRLTVL.

This rearrangement joins TRBV19 to TRBJ2-5; 14 bases agree with TRBD2. CDR3 length: 15 amino acids. With 10 bases clipped from V and 4 bases from J, the junction kept 8 bases outside the gene matches. The germline V gene has CDR1 LNHDA and CDR2 SQIVND (reference sequence). CDR3 sequence: CATSTGLAGGETQYF. DNA of the CDR3: TGTGCCACATCGACCGGACTAGCGGGGGGAGAGACCCAGTACTTC. Based on the CDR3 plus reference TRBV19 and TRBJ2-5, the full variable domain is DGGITQSPKYLFRKEGQNVTLSCEQNLNHDAMYWYRQDPGQGLRLIYYSQIVNDFQKGDIAEGYSVSREKKESFPLTVTSAQKNPTAFYLCATSTGLAGGETQYFGPGTRLLVL.

The chain carries TRBV27 and TRBJ1-2; D uncertain. V lost 2 bases and J lost 4, with 8 bases in between. Germline CDR1 MNHEY, CDR2 SMNVEV (reference sequence). This CDR3 region has 13 residues. DNA of the CDR3: TGTGCCAGCAGTTTAGAGGGAACCTATGGCTACACCTTC. Its translation: CASSLEGTYGYTF.

The chain recombines TRBV5-4 with TRBJ1-2, with 7 bases matching TRBD1. The germline gives CDR1 SGHNT, CDR2 YYREEE (reference sequence). The CDR3 sequence is 15 residues long. Unmatched junction bases numbered 13, after V lost 4 bases and J lost 7 bases. CDR3 DNA: TGTGCCAGCAGCCCCCCCCCACAGGGGCCCGGTGGCTACACCTTC. Amino acids: CASSPPPQGPGGYTF.

The chain is built from TRBV5-1 and TRBJ2-2, with D possibly matching TRBD1 (6 bases). Germline values: CDR1 SGHRS, CDR2 YFSETQ. V lost 5 bases to trimming and J lost 0 bases, with 17 bases between them. The CDR3 extends over 17 amino acids. The CDR3: CASSSRTEGPNTGELFF. CDR3 bases: TGCGCCAGCAGTTCGAGGACAGAAGGGCCGAACACCGGGGAGCTGTTTTTT.

This clone was counted a few times. The chain combines TRBV15 with TRBJ1-2; weak D call: TRBD1 (6 bases). V lost 0 bases and J lost 4, with 12 bases in between. Per germline, CDR1 LNHNV and CDR2 YYDKDF (reference sequence). The length of the CDR3 is 15 residues. The CDR3 is CATSREQGAGYGYTF. For the CDR3, the DNA is TGTGCCACCAGCAGAGAACAGGGTGCGGGCTATGGCTACACCTTC.

The gene calls are TRBV4-1 and TRBJ1-1; perhaps TRBD1 as D (5 bases). Germline values: CDR1 MGHRA, CDR2 YSYEKL. The CDR3 loop spans 14 amino acids. Trimming shortened V by 0 bases and J by 2 bases, and 7 bases separated the two germline ends. The CDR3 spells CASSQDQGNTEAFF. The CDR3 nucleotides are TGCGCCAGCAGCCAAGACCAGGGTAACACTGAAGCTTTCTTT.

J is TRBJ1-2 and V is TRBV30; D perhaps matches TRBD1 (6 bases). Deletions cut 3 bases from V and 4 bases from J, with 9 bases between. This CDR3 is built from 12 residues. Germline CDR1 GTSNPN, CDR2 SVGIG (reference sequence). In DNA, the CDR3 is TGTGCCTGGAGGGCAGGGGTCTATGGCTACACCTTC. Translation gives CAWRAGVYGYTF.

V gene TRBV9 combines with J gene TRBJ2-1, with 12 bases aligning to TRBD1. The CDR3 sequence is 18 residues long. V was clipped by 0 bases and J by 9 bases; unmatched bases: 13. CDR1 is SGDLS, CDR2 YYNGEE, per germline. CDR3 region: CASSVAPPGQGARGEQFF. CDR3 in DNA: TGTGCCAGCAGCGTAGCTCCCCCGGGACAGGGGGCGCGAGGTGAGCAGTTCTTC. Full variable domain (rest looked up from reference TRBV9 and TRBJ2-1): DSGVTQTPKHLITATGQRVTLRCSPRSGDLSVYWYQQSLDQGLQFLIQYYNGEERAKGNILERFSAQQFPDLHSELNLSSLELGDSALYFCASSVAPPGQGARGEQFFGPGTRLTVL.

The V gene is TRBV6-5, the J gene TRBJ1-1; 7 bases align to TRBD1. V shed 10 bases and J 1 base; nucleotides not matched to a gene: 9. Germline-derived CDR1 and CDR2 are MNHEY and SVGAGI. This CDR3 is 14 amino acids long. CDR3 nucleotide sequence: TGTGCCACAATTGAGGGGGCAGGGAACACTGAAGCTTTCTTT. Translating it yields CATIEGAGNTEAFF.

This sequence joins TRBV7-2 and TRBJ1-6; D gene unclear. Trimming pared 6 bases from V and 7 bases from J, leaving 13 bases between. Germline lookup yields CDR1 SGHTA and CDR2 FQGNSA. The CDR3 contains 14 residues. The chain's CDR3 is CASRVRGPNSPLHF. The CDR3 DNA follows: TGTGCCAGCAGGGTGAGAGGCCCCAATTCACCCCTCCACTTT. Full variable domain (outside the CDR3, taken from reference TRBV7-2 and TRBJ1-6): GAGVSQSPSNKVTEKGKDVELRCDPISGHTALYWYRQSLGQGLEFLIYFQGNSAPDKSGLPSDRFSAERTGGSVSTLTIQRTQQEDSAVYLCASRVRGPNSPLHFGNGTRLTVT.

The chain carries TRBV6-1 and TRBJ2-7, with TRBD1 as a possible D gene (6 bases). This CDR3 has 17 amino acids. V was cut by 0 bases and J by 2 bases, with 17 bases left in between. The germline V gene has CDR1 MNHNS and CDR2 SASEGT. CDR3 nucleotide sequence: TGTGCCAGCAGTGAAGCAAGCCCAGGGGTCGTCCCCTACGAGCAGTACTTC. Translating it yields CASSEASPGVVPYEQYF.

This chain connects TRBV29-1 to TRBJ2-5, with 11 positions matching TRBD1. The V gene's germline CDR1 is SQVTM and CDR2 ANQGSEA. After removal of 4 bases from V and 7 bases from J, the junction contained 5 bases not matched to a gene. The CDR3 consists of 13 residues. The chain's CDR3 is CSVGSGTGGTQYF. CDR3 in DNA: TGCAGCGTTGGGTCAGGGACAGGGGGGACCCAGTACTTC.

The chain combines TRBV7-6 with TRBJ1-1; no reliable D call. The CDR3 is 16 residues long. CDR1 is SGHVS, CDR2 FNYEAQ, per germline. With 0 bases removed from V and 1 base from J, the gap between germline ends came to 12 bases. The CDR3 is CASSLALARQNTEAFF. The CDR3 bases are TGTGCCAGCAGCTTAGCGCTTGCGAGACAGAACACTGAAGCTTTCTTT.

This clone has only a few counts. V gene TRBV5-1 combines with J gene TRBJ2-7; 7 bases fit TRBD1. CDR1 and CDR2 (germline): SGHRS, YFSETQ. J gave up 6 bases and V 2 bases, and 8 bases lay outside the gene matches. The CDR3 contains 14 residues. The CDR3 is CASSLGTDSREQYF. The CDR3 bases are TGCGCCAGCAGCTTAGGGACAGACTCTCGCGAGCAGTACTTC. Based on the CDR3 plus reference TRBV5-1 and TRBJ2-7, the full variable domain is KAGVTQTPRYLIKTRGQQVTLSCSPISGHRSVSWYQQTPGQGLQFLFEYFSETQRNKGNFPGRFSGRQFSNSRSEMNVSTLELGDSALYLCASSLGTDSREQYFGPGTRLTVT.

The J gene is TRBJ2-2, the V gene TRBV9; 12 positions agree with TRBD2. This CDR3 has 17 amino acids. Unmatched junction bases numbered 8, after V lost 4 bases and J lost 4 bases. Germline V gene sequence: CDR1 SGDLS, CDR2 YYNGEE. The CDR3 coding sequence is TGTGCCAGCAGCCCCGTGGCTAGCGGGGGGGCCACCGGGGAGCTGTTTTTT. Translating gives CASSPVASGGATGELFF.